The T cell receptor (beta chain) under discussion was sequenced for a study of blood T cell repertoires in COVID-19. Across the study: COVID-19 samples collected from the United States, Italy and Spain covered acute and convalescent phases. PBMCs, B-cell-depleted T cells, or T cells were the source of the cDNA or gDNA that made up the material.

In the study's own analysis: Cell counts per sample came from amplifying reference gene primers. TCRdb's copy holds only in-frame clones and misses some; the assay was immunoSEQ multiplex PCR. The V and J calls and clone size come from that table; D and trimming were worked out from the DNA. The sample consists of approximately 170,000 clones, 70% to 90% of them appearing once. This clone is a singleton in its sample. Seattle-derived patients entered the study during active infection and were followed longitudinally. The V gene lost 4 bases and the J gene lost 7 bases, with 14 bases spanning the gap. Germline CDR1 and CDR2: SGHNT and YYREEE (reference sequence). The CDR3 sequence is 13 residues long.

The chain joins TRBV5-4 to TRBJ1-2; D gene unclear. Material: peripheral blood. The sequence came from a woman in her fifties or sixties with COVID-19, enrolled during active disease. CDR3 loop: CASSLTLESGYTF. CDR3 DNA: TGTGCCAGCAGCCTGACCTTGGAGTCTGGCTACACCTTC.